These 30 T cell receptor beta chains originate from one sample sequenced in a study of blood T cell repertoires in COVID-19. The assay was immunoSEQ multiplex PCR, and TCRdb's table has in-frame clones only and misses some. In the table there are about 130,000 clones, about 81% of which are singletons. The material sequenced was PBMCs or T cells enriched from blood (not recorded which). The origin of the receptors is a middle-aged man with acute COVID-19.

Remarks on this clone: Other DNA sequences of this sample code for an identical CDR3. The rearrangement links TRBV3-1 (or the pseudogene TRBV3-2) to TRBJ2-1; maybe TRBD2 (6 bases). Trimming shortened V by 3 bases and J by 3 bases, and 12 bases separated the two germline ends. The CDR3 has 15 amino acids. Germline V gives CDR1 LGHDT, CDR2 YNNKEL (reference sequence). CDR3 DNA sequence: TGTGCCAGCAGCCAGGGGTCTAGCGACTACAATGAGCAGTTCTTC. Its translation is CASSQGSSDYNEQFF.

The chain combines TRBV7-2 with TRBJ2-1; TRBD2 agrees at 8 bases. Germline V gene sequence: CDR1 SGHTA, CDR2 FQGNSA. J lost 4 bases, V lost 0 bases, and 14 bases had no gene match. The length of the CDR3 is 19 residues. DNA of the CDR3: TGTGCCAGCAGCTTAGCGAGCGGGGGCACTAGCGGCCTGTACAATGAGCAGTTCTTC. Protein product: CASSLASGGTSGLYNEQFF.

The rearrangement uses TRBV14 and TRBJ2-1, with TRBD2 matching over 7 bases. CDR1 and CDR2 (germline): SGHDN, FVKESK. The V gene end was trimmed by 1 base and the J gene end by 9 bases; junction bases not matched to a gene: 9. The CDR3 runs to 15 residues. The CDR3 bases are TGTGCCAGCAGCCAAGCCCTCCTAGCGGCGGGTGAGCAGTTCTTC. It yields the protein CASSQALLAAGEQFF. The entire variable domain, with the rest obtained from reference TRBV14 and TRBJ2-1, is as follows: EAGVTQFPSHSVIEKGQTVTLRCDPISGHDNLYWYRRVMGKEIKFLLHFVKESKQDESGMPNNRFLAERTGGTYSTLKVQPAELEDSGVYFCASSQALLAAGEQFFGPGTRLTVL.

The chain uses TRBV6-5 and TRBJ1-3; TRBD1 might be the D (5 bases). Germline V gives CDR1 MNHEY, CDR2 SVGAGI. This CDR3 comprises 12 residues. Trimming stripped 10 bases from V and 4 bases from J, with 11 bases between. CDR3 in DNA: TGTGCCACCTCCAACAGGGGAAACACCATATATTTT. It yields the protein CATSNRGNTIYF.

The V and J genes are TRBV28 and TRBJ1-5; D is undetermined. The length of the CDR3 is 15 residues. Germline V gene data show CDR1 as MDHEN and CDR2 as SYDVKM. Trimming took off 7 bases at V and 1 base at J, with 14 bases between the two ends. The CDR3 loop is CASIVGGVSNQPQHF. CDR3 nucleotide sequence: TGTGCCAGCATCGTAGGAGGAGTGAGCAATCAGCCCCAGCATTTT.

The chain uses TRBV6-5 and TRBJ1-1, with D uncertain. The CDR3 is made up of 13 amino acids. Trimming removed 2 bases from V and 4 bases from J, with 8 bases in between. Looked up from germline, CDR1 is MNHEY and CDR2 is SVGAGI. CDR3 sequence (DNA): TGTGCCAGCAGTTACGCAGGATTCACTGAAGCTTTCTTT. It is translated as CASSYAGFTEAFF.

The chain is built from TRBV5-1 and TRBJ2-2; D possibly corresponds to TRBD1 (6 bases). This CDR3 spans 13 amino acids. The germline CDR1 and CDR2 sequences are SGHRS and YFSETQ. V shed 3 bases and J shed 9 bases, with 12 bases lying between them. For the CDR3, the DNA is TGCGCCAGCAGCTCCGAAGGGGGACGGGAGCTGTTTTTT. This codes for CASSSEGGRELFF.

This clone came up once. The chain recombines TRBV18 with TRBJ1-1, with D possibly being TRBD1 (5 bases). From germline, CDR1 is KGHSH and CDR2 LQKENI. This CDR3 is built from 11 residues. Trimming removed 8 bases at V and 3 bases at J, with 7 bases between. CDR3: CASTGDTEAFF. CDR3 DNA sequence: TGTGCCAGCACGGGGGACACTGAAGCTTTCTTT.

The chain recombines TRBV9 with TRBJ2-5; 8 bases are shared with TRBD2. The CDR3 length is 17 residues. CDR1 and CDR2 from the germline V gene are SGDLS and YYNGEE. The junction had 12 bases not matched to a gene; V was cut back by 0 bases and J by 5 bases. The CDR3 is CASSVDDGRALAETQYF. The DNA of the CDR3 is TGTGCCAGCAGCGTAGACGACGGGAGGGCCCTCGCCGAGACCCAGTACTTC.

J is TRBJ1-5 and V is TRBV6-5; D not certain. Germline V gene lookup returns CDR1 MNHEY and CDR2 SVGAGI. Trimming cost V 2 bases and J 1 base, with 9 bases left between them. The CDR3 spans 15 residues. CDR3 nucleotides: TGTGCCAGCAGTTACGAAGGCAGGAGCAATCAGCCCCAGCATTTT. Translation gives CASSYEGRSNQPQHF.

CDR3 residues: CASSPHAGNTEAFF. CDR3 DNA: TGTGCCAGCAGCCCCCACGCGGGTAACACTGAAGCTTTCTTT. The chain uses TRBV5-8 and TRBJ1-1; unclear D gene. V was pared by 4 bases and J by 2 bases, with 12 bases between. The germline CDR1 and CDR2 sequences are SGHTS and YDEGEE. The CDR3 is 14 residues long.

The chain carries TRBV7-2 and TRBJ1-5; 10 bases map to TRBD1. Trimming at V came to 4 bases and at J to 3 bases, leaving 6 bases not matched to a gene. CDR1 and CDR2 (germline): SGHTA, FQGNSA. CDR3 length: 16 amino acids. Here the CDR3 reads CASSSGGTGANQPQHF. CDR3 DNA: TGTGCCAGCAGCTCAGGAGGGACAGGGGCCAATCAGCCCCAGCATTTT.

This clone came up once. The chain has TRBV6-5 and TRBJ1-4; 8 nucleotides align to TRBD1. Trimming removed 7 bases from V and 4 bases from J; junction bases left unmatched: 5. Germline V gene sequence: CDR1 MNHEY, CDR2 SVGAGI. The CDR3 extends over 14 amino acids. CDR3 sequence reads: CASTRDRLNEKLFF. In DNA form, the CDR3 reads TGTGCCAGCACACGGGACAGGCTTAATGAAAAACTGTTTTTT.

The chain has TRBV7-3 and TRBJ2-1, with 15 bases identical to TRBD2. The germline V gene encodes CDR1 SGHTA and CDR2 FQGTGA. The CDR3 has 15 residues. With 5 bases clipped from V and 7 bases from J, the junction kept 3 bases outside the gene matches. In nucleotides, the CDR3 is TGTGCCAGCAGCCGGACTAGCGGGAGGGGGAATGAGCAGTTCTTC. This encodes CASSRTSGRGNEQFF.

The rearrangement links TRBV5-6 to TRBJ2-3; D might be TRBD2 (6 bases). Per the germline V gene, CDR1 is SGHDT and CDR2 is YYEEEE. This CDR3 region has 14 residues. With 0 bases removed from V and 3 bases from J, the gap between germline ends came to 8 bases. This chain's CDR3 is CASSLAGETDTQYF. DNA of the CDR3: TGTGCCAGCAGCTTGGCGGGGGAGACAGATACGCAGTATTTT.

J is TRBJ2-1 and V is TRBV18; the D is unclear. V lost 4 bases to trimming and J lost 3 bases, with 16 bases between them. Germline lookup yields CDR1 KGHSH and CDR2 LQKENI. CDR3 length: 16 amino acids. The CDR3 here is CASSLPLLNYYNEQFF. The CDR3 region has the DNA TGTGCCAGCTCACTCCCACTCCTTAATTACTACAATGAGCAGTTCTTC.

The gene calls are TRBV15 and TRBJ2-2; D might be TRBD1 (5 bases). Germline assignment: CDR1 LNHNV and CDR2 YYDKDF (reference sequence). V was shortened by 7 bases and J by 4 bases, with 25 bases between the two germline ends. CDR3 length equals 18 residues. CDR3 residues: CATTEGLQRGKRTGELFF. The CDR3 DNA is TGTGCCACCACCGAAGGATTACAAAGGGGAAAACGCACCGGGGAGCTGTTTTTT.

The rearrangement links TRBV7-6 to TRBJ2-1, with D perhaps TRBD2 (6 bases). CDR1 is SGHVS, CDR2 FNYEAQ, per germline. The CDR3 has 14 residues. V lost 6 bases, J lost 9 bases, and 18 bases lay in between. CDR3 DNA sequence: TGTGCCAGCAGTATCCGGGACTTAAGTAGTGAGCAGTTCTTC. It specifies CASSIRDLSSEQFF.

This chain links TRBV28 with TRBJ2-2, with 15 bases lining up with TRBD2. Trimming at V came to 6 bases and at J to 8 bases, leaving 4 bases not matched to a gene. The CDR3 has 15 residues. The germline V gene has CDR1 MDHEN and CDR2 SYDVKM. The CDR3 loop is CASSSGLAGGGELFF. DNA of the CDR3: TGTGCCAGCAGCTCGGGACTAGCGGGAGGAGGGGAGCTGTTTTTT.

As DNA, the CDR3 is TGTGCCAGCAGTGAACAGGCGGGAGGACCGGGTGAGCAGTTCTTC. Its protein is CASSEQAGGPGEQFF. V and J are TRBV6-1 and TRBJ2-1, with 8 positions matching TRBD2. Looked up from germline, CDR1 is MNHNS and CDR2 is SASEGT. V lost 2 bases, J lost 9 bases, and 9 bases stayed unmatched. The CDR3 covers 15 residues.

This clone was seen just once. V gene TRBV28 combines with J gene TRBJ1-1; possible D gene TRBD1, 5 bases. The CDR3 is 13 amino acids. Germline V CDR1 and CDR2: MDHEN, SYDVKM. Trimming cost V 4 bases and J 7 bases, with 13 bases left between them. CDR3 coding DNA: TGTGCCAGCAGTTCGGCCCAGGGATATGAAGCTTTCTTT. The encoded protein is CASSSAQGYEAFF.

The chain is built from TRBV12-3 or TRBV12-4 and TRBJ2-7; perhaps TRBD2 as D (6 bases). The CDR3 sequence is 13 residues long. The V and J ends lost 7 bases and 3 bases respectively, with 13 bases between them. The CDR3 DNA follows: TGTGCCAGCATCTGCAGGGAGGACTACGAGCAGTACTTC. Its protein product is CASICREDYEQYF.

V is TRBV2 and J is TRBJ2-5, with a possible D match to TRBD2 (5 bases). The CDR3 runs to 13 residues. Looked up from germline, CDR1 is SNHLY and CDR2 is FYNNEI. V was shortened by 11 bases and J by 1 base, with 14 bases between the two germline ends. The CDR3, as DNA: TGTGCCCGTGCAAAACGGGGCCAAGAGACCCAGTACTTC. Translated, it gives CARAKRGQETQYF.

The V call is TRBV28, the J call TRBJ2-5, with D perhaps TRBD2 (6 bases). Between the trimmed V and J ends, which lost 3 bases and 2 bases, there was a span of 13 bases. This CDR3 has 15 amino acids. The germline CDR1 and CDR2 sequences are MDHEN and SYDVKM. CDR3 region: CASSFGGARQETQYF. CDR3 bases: TGTGCCAGCAGTTTTGGAGGGGCCCGTCAAGAGACCCAGTACTTC.

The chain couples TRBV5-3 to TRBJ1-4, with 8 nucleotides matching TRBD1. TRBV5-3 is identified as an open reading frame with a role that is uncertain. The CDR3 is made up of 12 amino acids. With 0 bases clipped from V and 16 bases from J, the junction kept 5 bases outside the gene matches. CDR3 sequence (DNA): TGTGCCAGAAGCTTGGAGGGACAGGTCCCGTTTTTT. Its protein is CARSLEGQVPFF.

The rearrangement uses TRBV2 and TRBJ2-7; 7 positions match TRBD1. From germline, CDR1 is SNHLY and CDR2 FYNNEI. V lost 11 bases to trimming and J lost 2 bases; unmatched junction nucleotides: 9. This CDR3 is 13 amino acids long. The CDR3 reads CAARGQGTYEQYF. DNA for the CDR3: TGTGCCGCAAGGGGGCAGGGGACCTACGAGCAGTACTTC.

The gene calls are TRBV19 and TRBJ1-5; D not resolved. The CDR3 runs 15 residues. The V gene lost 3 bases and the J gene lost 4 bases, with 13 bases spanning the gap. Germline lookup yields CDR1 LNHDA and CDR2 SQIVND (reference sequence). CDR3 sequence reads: CASSIMDGGNQPQHF. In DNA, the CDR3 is TGTGCCAGTAGTATTATGGACGGAGGGAATCAGCCCCAGCATTTT.

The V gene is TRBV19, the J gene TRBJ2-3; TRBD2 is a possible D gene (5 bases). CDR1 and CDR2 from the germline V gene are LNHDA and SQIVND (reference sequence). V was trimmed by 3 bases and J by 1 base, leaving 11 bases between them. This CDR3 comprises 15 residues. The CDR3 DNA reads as TGTGCCAGTAGTATGAGAGGGTCTGGCACAGATACGCAGTATTTT. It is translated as CASSMRGSGTDTQYF. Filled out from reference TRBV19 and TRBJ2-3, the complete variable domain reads DGGITQSPKYLFRKEGQNVTLSCEQNLNHDAMYWYRQDPGQGLRLIYYSQIVNDFQKGDIAEGYSVSREKKESFPLTVTSAQKNPTAFYLCASSMRGSGTDTQYFGPGTRLTVL.

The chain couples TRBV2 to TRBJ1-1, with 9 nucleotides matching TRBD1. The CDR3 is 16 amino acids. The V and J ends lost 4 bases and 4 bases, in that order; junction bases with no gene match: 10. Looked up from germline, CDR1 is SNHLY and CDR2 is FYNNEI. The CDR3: CASSADRGKLGTEAFF. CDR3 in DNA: TGTGCCAGCAGTGCGGACAGGGGAAAACTGGGCACTGAAGCTTTCTTT.

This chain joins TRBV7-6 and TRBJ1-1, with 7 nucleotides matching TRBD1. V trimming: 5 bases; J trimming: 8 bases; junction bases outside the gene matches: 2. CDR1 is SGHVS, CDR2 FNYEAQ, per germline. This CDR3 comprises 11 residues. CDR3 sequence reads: CASSRGQEAFF. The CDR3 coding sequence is TGTGCCAGCAGCCGGGGACAGGAAGCTTTCTTT.